This T cell receptor beta chain emerged from a study of post-analysis software for immune sequencing data. Study-level information: Disease trajectories encompassed relapsing-remitting, secondary progressive and progressive-relapsing multiple sclerosis.

Study-level results: Those samples that were prepared in the same batch co-clustered strongly by F measure. Roughly five TRBV segments, including TRBV5-6, TRBV5-1 and TRBV20-1, were more frequent in patients than controls. Controls showed significantly higher normalized Chao1 diversity than did multiple sclerosis patients.

TCR beta cDNA libraries included unique molecular identifiers. Input populations of about 0.9 to 10 million T cells gave rise to roughly 0.5 million cDNA molecules. TCRdb re-derived calls from the PCR reads in MiXCR, one entry per CDR3 protein. The data show about 180,000 distinct CDR3 sequences, 25% to 35% seen once. The CDR3 is 13 residues long. V shed 6 bases and J shed 1 base, with 9 bases lying between them. Germline V gene data show CDR1 as MNHEY and CDR2 as SMNVEV (reference sequence). This clonotype came up many times. Its antigen is unidentified. The chain has TRBV27 and TRBJ1-1; no reliable D call. The TCR was taken from a girl aged 5-17 years with multiple sclerosis. Specimen: blood. CDR3 amino acids: CASRWIRNTEAFF. The CDR3 DNA follows: TGTGCCAGCAGGTGGATCAGGAACACTGAAGCTTTCTTT.